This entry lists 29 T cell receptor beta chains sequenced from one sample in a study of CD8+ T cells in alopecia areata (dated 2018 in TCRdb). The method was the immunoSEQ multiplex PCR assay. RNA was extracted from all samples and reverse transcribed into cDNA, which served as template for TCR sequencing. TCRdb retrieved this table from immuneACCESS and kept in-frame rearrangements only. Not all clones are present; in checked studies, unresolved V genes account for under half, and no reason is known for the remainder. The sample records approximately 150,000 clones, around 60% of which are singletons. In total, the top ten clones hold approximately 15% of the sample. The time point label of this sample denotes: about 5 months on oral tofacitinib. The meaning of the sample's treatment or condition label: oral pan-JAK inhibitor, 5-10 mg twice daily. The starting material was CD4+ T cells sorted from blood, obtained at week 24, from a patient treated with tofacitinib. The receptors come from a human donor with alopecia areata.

The CDR3 is CSARWTGELNIQYF. In DNA, the CDR3 is TGCAGCGCCAGATGGACAGGGGAACTAAACATTCAGTACTTC. The V and J genes are TRBV29-1 and TRBJ2-4; 9 nucleotides align to TRBD1. V dropped 7 bases and J dropped 6; count of bases not matched to a gene: 10. CDR1 and CDR2 from the germline V gene are SQVTM and ANQGSEA. The CDR3 is made up of 14 amino acids.

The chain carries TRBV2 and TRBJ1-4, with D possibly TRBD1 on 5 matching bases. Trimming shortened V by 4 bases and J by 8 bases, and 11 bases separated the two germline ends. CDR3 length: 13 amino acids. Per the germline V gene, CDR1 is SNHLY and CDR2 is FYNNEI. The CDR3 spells CASSGGRYEKLFF. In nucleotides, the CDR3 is TGTGCCAGCAGTGGGGGGAGGTACGAAAAACTGTTTTTT.

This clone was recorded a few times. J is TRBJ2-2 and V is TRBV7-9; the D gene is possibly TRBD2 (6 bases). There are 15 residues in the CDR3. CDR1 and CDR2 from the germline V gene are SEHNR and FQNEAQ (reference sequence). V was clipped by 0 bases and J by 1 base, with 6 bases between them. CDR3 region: CASSLASGNTGELFF. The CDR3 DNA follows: TGTGCCAGCAGCTTAGCTAGCGGGAACACCGGGGAGCTGTTTTTT.

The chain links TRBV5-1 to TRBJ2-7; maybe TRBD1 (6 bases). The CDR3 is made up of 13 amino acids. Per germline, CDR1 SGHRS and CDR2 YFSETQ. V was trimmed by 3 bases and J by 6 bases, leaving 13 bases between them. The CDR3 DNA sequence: TGCGCCAGCAGCTACAGGGAGTCAGGCGAGCAGTACTTC. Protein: CASSYRESGEQYF.

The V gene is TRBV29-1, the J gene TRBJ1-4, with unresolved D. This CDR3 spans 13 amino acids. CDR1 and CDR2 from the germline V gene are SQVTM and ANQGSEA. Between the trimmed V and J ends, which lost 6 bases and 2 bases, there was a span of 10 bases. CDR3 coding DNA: TGCAGCGTCCAATCTCCGACTAATGAAAAACTGTTTTTT. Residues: CSVQSPTNEKLFF.

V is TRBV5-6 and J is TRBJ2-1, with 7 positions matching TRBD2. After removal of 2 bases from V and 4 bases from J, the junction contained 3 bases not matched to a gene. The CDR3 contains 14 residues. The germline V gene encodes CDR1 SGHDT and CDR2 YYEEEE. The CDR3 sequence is CASSLNGGYNEQFF. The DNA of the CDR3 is TGTGCCAGCAGCTTAAACGGGGGGTACAATGAGCAGTTCTTC.

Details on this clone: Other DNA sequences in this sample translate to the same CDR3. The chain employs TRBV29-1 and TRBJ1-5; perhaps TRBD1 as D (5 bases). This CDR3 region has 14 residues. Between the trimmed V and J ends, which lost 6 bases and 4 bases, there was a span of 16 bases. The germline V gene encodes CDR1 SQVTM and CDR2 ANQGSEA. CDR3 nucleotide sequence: TGCAGCGTCGCCACCGGGACCGGTAATCAGCCCCAGCATTTT. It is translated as CSVATGTGNQPQHF.

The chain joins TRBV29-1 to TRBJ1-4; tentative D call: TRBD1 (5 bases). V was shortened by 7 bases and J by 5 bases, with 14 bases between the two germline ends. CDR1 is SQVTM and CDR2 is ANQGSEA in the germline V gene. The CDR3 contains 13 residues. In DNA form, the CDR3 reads TGCAGCGGACAGATTCACAAAAATGAAAAACTGTTTTTT. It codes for CSGQIHKNEKLFF. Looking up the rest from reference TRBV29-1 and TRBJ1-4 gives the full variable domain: SAVISQKPSRDICQRGTSLTIQCQVDSQVTMMFWYRQQPGQSLTLIATANQGSEATYESGFVIDKFPISRPNLTFSTLTVSNMSPEDSSIYLCSGQIHKNEKLFFGSGTQLSVL.

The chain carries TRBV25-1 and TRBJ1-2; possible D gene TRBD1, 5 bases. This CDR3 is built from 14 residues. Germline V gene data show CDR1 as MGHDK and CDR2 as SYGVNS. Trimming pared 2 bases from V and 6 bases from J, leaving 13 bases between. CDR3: CASSEPGPGDGYTF. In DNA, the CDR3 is TGTGCCAGCAGTGAACCGGGACCCGGGGATGGCTACACCTTC.

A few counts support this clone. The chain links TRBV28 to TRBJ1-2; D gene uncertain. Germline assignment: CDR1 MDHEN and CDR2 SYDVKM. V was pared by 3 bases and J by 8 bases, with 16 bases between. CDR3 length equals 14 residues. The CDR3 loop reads CASSLVSPSGGYTF. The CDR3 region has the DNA TGTGCCAGCAGTTTGGTGTCACCCTCGGGAGGCTACACCTTC.

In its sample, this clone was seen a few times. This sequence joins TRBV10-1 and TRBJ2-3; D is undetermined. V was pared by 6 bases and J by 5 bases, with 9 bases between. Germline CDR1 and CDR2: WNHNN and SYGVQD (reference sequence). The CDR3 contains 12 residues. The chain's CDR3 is CASRSGVDTQYF. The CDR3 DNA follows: TGCGCCAGCAGGTCCGGAGTAGATACGCAGTATTTT.

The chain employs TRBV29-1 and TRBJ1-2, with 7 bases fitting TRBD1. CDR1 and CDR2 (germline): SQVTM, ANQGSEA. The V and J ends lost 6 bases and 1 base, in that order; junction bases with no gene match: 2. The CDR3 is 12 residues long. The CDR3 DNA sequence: TGCAGCGTCGGGACAGTTAACTATGGCTACACCTTC. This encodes CSVGTVNYGYTF.

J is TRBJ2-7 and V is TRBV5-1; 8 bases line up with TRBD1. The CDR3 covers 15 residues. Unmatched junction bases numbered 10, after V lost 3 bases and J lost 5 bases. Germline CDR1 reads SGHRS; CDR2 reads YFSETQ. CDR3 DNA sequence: TGCGCCAGCAGCTCCACCGGACAGGGCCGGAACGAGCAGTACTTC. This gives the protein CASSSTGQGRNEQYF.

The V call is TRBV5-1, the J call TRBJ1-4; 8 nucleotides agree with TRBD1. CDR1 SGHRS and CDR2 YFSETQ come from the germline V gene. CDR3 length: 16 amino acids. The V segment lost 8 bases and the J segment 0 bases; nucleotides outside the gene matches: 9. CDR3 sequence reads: CARLDREGPTNEKLFF. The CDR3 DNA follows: TGCGCCAGATTGGACAGGGAAGGTCCAACTAATGAAAAACTGTTTTTT.

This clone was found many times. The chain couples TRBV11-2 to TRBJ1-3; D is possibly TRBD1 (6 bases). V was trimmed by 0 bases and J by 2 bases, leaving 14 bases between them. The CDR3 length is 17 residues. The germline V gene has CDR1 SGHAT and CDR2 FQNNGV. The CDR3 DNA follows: TGTGCCAGCAGCTTAGATGGGGGGGCCAGACCTGGAAACACCATATATTTT. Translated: CASSLDGGARPGNTIYF.

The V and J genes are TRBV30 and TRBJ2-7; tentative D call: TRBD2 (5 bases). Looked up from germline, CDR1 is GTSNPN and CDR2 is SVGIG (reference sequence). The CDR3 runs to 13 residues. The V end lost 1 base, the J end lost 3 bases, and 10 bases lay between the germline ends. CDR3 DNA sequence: TGTGCCTGGAGTGGAGGGATCATCTACGAGCAGTACTTC. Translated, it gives CAWSGGIIYEQYF.

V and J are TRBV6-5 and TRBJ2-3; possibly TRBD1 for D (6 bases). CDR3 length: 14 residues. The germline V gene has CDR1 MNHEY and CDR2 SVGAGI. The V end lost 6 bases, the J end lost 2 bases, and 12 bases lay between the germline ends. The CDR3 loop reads CASRSQGDTDTQYF. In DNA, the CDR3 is TGTGCCAGCAGGTCACAGGGTGACACAGATACGCAGTATTTT.

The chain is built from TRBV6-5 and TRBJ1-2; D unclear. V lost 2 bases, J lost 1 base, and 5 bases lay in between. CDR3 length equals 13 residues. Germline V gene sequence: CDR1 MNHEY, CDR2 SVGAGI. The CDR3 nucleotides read TGTGCCAGCAGTTACGGGATTAACTATGGCTACACCTTC. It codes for CASSYGINYGYTF.

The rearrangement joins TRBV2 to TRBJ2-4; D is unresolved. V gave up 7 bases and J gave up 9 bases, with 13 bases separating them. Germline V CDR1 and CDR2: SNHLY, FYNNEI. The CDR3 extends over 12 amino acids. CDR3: CASTRIVSIQYF. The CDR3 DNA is TGTGCCAGCACGAGGATTGTGAGCATTCAGTACTTC. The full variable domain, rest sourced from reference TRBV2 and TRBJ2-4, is EPEVTQTPSHQVTQMGQEVILRCVPISNHLYFYWYRQILGQKVEFLVSFYNNEISEKSEIFDDQFSVERPDGSNFTLKIRSTKLEDSAMYFCASTRIVSIQYFGAGTRLSVL.

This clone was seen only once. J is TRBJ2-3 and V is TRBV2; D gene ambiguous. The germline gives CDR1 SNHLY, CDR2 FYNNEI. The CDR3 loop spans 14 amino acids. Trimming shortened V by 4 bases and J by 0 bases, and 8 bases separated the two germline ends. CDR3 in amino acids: CASSGWSSTDTQYF. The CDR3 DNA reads TGTGCCAGCAGTGGGTGGAGTAGCACAGATACGCAGTATTTT.

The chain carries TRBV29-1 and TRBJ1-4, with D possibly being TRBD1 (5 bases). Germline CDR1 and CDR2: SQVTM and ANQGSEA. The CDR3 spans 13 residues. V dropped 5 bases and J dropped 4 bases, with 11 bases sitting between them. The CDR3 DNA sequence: TGCAGCGTTCGGGGGAGAGTTAATGAAAAACTGTTTTTT. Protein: CSVRGRVNEKLFF.

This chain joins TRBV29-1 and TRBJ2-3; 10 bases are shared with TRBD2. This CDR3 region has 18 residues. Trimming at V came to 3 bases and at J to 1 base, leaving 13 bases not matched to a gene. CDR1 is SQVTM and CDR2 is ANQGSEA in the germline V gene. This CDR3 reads CSVESPSGGAGGTDTQYF. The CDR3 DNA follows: TGCAGCGTTGAGTCTCCCAGCGGGGGGGCGGGAGGCACAGATACGCAGTATTTT.

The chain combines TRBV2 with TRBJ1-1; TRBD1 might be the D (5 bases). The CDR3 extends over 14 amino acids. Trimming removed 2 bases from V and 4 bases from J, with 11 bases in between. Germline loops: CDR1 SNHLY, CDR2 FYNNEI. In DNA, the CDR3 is TGTGCCAGCAGTGAACAAGGGGTAGGCACTGAAGCTTTCTTT. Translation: CASSEQGVGTEAFF.

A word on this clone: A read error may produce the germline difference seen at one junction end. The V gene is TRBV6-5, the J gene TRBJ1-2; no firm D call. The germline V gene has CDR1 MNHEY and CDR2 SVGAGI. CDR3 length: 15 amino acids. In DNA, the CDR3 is TGTGCCAGCAGTTACTCGATAGGGAGCCTAGGGAATTTTGACTTC. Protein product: CASSYSIGSLGNFDF.

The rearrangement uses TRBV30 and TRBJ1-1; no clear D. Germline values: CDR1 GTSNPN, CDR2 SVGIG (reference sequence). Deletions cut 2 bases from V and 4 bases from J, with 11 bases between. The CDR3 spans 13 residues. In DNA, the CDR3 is TGTGCCTGGAGTACAATATGGCCCACTGAAGCTTTCTTT. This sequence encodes CAWSTIWPTEAFF.

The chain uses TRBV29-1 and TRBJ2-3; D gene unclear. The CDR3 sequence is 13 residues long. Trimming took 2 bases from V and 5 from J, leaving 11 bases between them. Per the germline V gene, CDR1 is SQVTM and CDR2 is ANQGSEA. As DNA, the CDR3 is TGCAGCGTTGAAAAGAACCGAAGAGATACGCAGTATTTT. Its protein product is CSVEKNRRDTQYF.

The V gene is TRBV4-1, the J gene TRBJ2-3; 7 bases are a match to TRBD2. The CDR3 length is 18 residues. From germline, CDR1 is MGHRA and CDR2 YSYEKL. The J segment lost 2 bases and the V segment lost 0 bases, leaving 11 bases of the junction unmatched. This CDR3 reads CASSQDSGLAGVTDTQYF. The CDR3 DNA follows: TGCGCCAGCAGCCAAGATTCGGGGCTCGCGGGGGTCACAGATACGCAGTATTTT.

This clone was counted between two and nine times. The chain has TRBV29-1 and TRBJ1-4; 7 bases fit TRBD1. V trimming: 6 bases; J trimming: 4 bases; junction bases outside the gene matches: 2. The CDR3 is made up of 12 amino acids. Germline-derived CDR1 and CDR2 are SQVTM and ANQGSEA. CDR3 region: CSVGQFNEKLFF. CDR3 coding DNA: TGCAGCGTGGGACAGTTTAATGAAAAACTGTTTTTT.

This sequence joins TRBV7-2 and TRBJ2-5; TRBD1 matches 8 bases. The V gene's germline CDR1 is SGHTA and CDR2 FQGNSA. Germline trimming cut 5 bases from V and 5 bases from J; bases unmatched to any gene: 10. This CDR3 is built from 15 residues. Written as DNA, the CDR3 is TGTGCCAGCAGCCAACAGACAGGGGTGTTGGAGACCCAGTACTTC. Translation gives CASSQQTGVLETQYF.